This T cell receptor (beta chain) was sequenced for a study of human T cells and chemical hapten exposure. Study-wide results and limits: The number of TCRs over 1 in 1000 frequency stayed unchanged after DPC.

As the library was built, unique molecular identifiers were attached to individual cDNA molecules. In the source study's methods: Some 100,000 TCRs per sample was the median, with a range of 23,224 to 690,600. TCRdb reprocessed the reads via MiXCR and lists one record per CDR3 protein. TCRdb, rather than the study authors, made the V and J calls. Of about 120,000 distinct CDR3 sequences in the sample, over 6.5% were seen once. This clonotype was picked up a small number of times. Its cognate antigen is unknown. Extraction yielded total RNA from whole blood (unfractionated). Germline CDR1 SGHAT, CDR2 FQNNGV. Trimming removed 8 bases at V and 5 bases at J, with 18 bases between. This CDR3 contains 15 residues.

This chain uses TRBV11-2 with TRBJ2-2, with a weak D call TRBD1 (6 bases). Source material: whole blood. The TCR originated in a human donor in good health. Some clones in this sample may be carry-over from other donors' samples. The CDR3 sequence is CASGGGERPTGELFF. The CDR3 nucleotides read TGTGCCAGCGGTGGGGGCGAGAGGCCGACCGGGGAGCTGTTTTTT.